The 17 T cell receptor beta chains below all came from one sample that was sequenced in a study of blood T cell repertoires in COVID-19. Assay used: immunoSEQ multiplex PCR; TCRdb lists only in-frame clones, some missing. The data hold around 140,000 clones, with about four fifths observed a single time. Sequencing was carried out using peripheral blood. The receptors shown here come from a human donor in a cohort sampled during active COVID-19.

The V call is TRBV28, the J call TRBJ2-3, with 9 bases aligning to TRBD1. Germline V lookup: CDR1 MDHEN, CDR2 SYDVKM. After removal of 3 bases from V and 6 bases from J, the junction contained 7 bases not matched to a gene. This CDR3 region has 15 residues. Here the CDR3 reads CASSLGGQGTDTQYF. In DNA, the CDR3 is TGTGCCAGCAGTTTGGGGGGACAGGGTACGGATACGCAGTATTTT.

The gene calls are TRBV7-2 and TRBJ1-2; maybe TRBD1 (6 bases). Germline CDR1 is SGHTA and CDR2 is FQGNSA. Deletions cut 4 bases from V and 7 bases from J, with 13 bases between. CDR3 size: 13 residues. CDR3 DNA: TGTGCCAGCAGCTGGACTGTAGGGGGTGGCTACACCTTC. This gives the protein CASSWTVGGGYTF.

The rearrangement joins TRBV7-3 to TRBJ1-1; 8 nucleotides match TRBD1. From germline, CDR1 is SGHTA and CDR2 FQGTGA. This CDR3 has 13 amino acids. With 8 bases clipped from V and 4 bases from J, the junction kept 6 bases outside the gene matches. The CDR3 here is CASGADRATEAFF. In nucleotides, the CDR3 is TGTGCCAGCGGCGCGGACAGGGCCACTGAAGCTTTCTTT.

The rearrangement uses TRBV5-1 and TRBJ1-1; unclear D gene. From germline, CDR1 is SGHRS and CDR2 YFSETQ. Trimming stripped 0 bases from V and 9 bases from J, with 15 bases between. The length of the CDR3 is 14 residues. CDR3 protein: CASSLDSSTLKAFF. CDR3 nucleotides: TGCGCCAGCAGCTTGGACAGCTCAACACTGAAAGCTTTCTTT.

To note about this clone: Other DNA variants within this sample encode the same CDR3. V usage is TRBV9 and J usage is TRBJ2-6, with D possibly TRBD2 on 5 matching bases. The CDR3 totals 15 residues. CDR1 and CDR2 from the germline V gene are SGDLS and YYNGEE. V was trimmed by 1 base and J by 1 base, leaving 6 bases between them. As DNA, the CDR3 is TGTGCCAGCAGCGTACGAGGGTCTGGGGCCAACGTCCTGACTTTC. The encoded protein is CASSVRGSGANVLTF.

The V and J genes are TRBV30 and TRBJ1-2, with TRBD1 matching over 8 bases. From germline, CDR1 is GTSNPN and CDR2 SVGIG (reference sequence). V was clipped by 5 bases and J by 8 bases; unmatched bases: 4. CDR3 length: 11 amino acids. The CDR3 here is CAWATGAGYTF. The CDR3 nucleotides are TGTGCCTGGGCGACAGGGGCGGGCTACACCTTC. The entire variable domain, with the rest obtained from reference TRBV30 and TRBJ1-2, is as follows: SQTIHQWPATLVQPVGSPLSLECTVEGTSNPNLYWYRQAAGRGLQLLFYSVGIGQISSEVPQNLSASRPQDRQFILSSKKLLLSDSGFYLCAWATGAGYTFGSGTRLTVV.

This chain joins TRBV6-6 and TRBJ1-5; no reliable D call. Germline lookup yields CDR1 MNHNY and CDR2 SVGAGI (reference sequence). Trimming pared 6 bases from V and 3 bases from J, leaving 9 bases between. The CDR3 is made up of 13 amino acids. CDR3 sequence reads: CASRQQTNQPQHF. The CDR3 DNA reads as TGTGCCAGCAGACAACAGACCAATCAGCCCCAGCATTTT.

This clone was detected only a few times. The rearrangement uses TRBV6-5 and TRBJ1-2, with D tentatively TRBD1 (6 bases). The V gene's germline CDR1 is MNHEY and CDR2 SVGAGI. V lost 6 bases, J lost 1 base, and 12 bases lay in between. The CDR3 is 14 amino acids. The DNA for the CDR3 is TGTGCCAGCAGGATAGAGGGGGATAACTATGGCTACACCTTC. It codes for CASRIEGDNYGYTF.

The chain uses TRBV7-9 and TRBJ1-2; 7 bases fit TRBD1. The germline gives CDR1 SEHNR, CDR2 FQNEAQ (reference sequence). The CDR3 consists of 14 residues. Trimming at V came to 0 bases and at J to 8 bases, leaving 6 bases not matched to a gene. Here the CDR3 reads CASSLAEGAQGYTF. CDR3 nucleotide sequence: TGTGCCAGCAGCTTAGCAGAGGGGGCGCAAGGCTACACCTTC.

This clone was detected once. The chain carries TRBV5-1 and TRBJ2-7; the match to TRBD1 covers 7 bases. The CDR3 covers 13 residues. Germline V lookup: CDR1 SGHRS, CDR2 YFSETQ. V was pared by 3 bases and J by 5 bases, with 5 bases of the junction left unmatched. This chain's CDR3 is CASSYRGSDEQYF. DNA of the CDR3: TGCGCCAGCAGCTACAGGGGAAGCGACGAGCAGTACTTC. Complete variable domain (other parts from reference TRBV5-1 and TRBJ2-7): KAGVTQTPRYLIKTRGQQVTLSCSPISGHRSVSWYQQTPGQGLQFLFEYFSETQRNKGNFPGRFSGRQFSNSRSEMNVSTLELGDSALYLCASSYRGSDEQYFGPGTRLTVT.

The rearrangement joins TRBV7-3 to TRBJ2-1, with D tentatively TRBD2 (6 bases). Germline CDR1 reads SGHTA; CDR2 reads FQGTGA. V shed 3 bases and J shed 10 bases, with 13 bases lying between them. The CDR3 is 13 amino acids. CDR3 nucleotide sequence: TGTGCCAGCAGCTTCTCTCCTAGCGCCGAGCAGTTCTTC. It specifies CASSFSPSAEQFF.

The chain employs TRBV19 and TRBJ1-3, with TRBD1 as a possible D gene (5 bases). This CDR3 is 14 amino acids long. CDR1 is LNHDA, CDR2 SQIVND, per germline (reference sequence). The ends were cut back, 7 bases at V and 8 bases at J, with 18 bases in the middle. CDR3 sequence: CASTLGRGSDTIYF. CDR3 bases: TGTGCCAGTACCTTGGGAAGGGGTTCGGACACCATATATTTT.

This clone was found a few times. The chain combines TRBV2 with TRBJ1-5, with TRBD1 matching over 7 bases. Unmatched junction bases numbered 9, after V lost 4 bases and J lost 6 bases. This CDR3 spans 15 amino acids. The germline CDR1 and CDR2 sequences are SNHLY and FYNNEI. The CDR3 DNA sequence: TGTGCCAGCAGTGTGGAGGGGGCGCAGGGTCAGCCCCAGCATTTT. It specifies CASSVEGAQGQPQHF.

This clone has just one count. The chain recombines TRBV30 with TRBJ2-3, with a tentative D call TRBD2 (5 bases). CDR3 size: 13 residues. CDR1 GTSNPN and CDR2 SVGIG come from the germline V gene (reference sequence). Trimming cost V 7 bases and J 2 bases, with 13 bases left between them. Here the CDR3 DNA reads TGTGCCTTGCAATTGGGAGCCACAGATACGCAGTATTTT. Protein: CALQLGATDTQYF.

The genes are TRBV19 and TRBJ2-1; 7 bases align to TRBD2. Looked up from germline, CDR1 is LNHDA and CDR2 is SQIVND (reference sequence). With V trimmed by 5 bases and J by 9 bases, 10 bases remained unmatched. The CDR3 is 14 amino acids. CDR3 region: CASSLAAREVEQFF. The CDR3 DNA is TGTGCCAGTAGTCTAGCGGCCCGCGAGGTTGAGCAGTTCTTC.

There are a few counts of this clone. This sequence joins TRBV5-1 and TRBJ2-4; 10 nucleotides agree with TRBD2. V trimming: 4 bases; J trimming: 0 bases; junction bases outside the gene matches: 4. The CDR3 contains 16 residues. The germline gives CDR1 SGHRS, CDR2 YFSETQ. CDR3 sequence reads: CASSITSGIAKNIQYF. DNA of the CDR3: TGCGCCAGCAGCATAACTAGCGGGATAGCCAAAAACATTCAGTACTTC.

The V gene is TRBV6-5, the J gene TRBJ1-6; the match to TRBD1 covers 9 bases. This CDR3 is built from 15 residues. With 6 bases clipped from V and 4 bases from J, the junction kept 4 bases outside the gene matches. Germline V gives CDR1 MNHEY, CDR2 SVGAGI. The chain's CDR3 is CASSTGTGYNSPLHF. CDR3 in DNA: TGTGCCAGCAGCACCGGGACAGGGTATAATTCACCCCTCCACTTT.